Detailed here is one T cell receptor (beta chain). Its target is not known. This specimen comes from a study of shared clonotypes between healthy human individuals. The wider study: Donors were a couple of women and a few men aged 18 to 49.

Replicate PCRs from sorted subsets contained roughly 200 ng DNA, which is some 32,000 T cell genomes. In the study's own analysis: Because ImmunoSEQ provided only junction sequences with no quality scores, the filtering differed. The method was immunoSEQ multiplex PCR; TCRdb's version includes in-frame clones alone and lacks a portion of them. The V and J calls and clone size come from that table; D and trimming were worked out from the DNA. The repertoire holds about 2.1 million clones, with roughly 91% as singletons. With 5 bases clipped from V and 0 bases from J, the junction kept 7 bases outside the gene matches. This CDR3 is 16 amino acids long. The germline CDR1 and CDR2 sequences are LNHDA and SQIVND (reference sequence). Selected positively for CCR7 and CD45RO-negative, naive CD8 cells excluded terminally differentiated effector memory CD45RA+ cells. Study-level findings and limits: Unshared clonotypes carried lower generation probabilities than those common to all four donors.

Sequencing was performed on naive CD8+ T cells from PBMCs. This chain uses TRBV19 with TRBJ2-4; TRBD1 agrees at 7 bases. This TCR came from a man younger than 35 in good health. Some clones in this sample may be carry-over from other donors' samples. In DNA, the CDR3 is TGTGCCAGTAGTGGAAGGGACAGTCTAGCCAAAAACATTCAGTACTTC. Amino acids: CASSGRDSLAKNIQYF.